This T cell receptor (beta chain) was recorded in a study of blood T cells in healthy people across ages (dated by TCRdb to between 2015 and 2016). With regard to the full study: In model experiments, template switching captured roughly one uniquely barcoded TCR beta cDNA molecule for every two T cells. To avoid experimental bias, donors of different ages were spread randomly across the sequencing lanes. The study analyzed two additional independent replicas of 1 million unique cDNA reads from the same blood draw for two donors, one aged 18 to 30 and one aged 80 or older. The donors were divided into four age groups: young (average around 17 years), middle-aged (approximately 41), aged (about 61) and long-lived (roughly 86). Age-related changes in TCR beta repertoire diversity were measured in the study by deep sequencing normalized with unique cDNA molecular identifiers.

What the authors observed across the whole study: As age increased, observed TCR beta diversity per million T cells dropped in a roughly linear way, and a significant reduction was already evident by age approximately 40. Because the CMV infection status of the donors was unknown, age-related changes in expanded clonotypes may potentially have been confounded. Conclusive comparison of naive and antigen-experienced compartments was prevented by the profiling of bulk unsorted PBMCs. Compared with the aged group, the long-lived group had more naive CD4+ T cells, fewer expanded clones and increased TCR diversity, suggesting age selection. Estimates of total diversity based on one million sequenced T cells were considered lower bounds and underestimates. The percentage of naive T cells measured by flow cytometry correlated strongly with observed TCR beta diversity.

Library preparation employed 5' RACE. These reads were obtained on an Illumina HiSeq 2500. The second PCR ran for about 7 to 11 cycles and used a J-beta primer mix along with a sample-barcoded 5' primer. A unique molecular identifier was introduced onto each TCR beta cDNA molecule by a template-switch 5' adaptor carrying 12 random nucleotides. At least 3 million CDR3-containing paired-end reads were obtained from each sample. First-strand cDNA synthesis was performed from all RNA using the Mint cDNA synthesis kit, with priming by a TRBC-specific oligonucleotide. Following uracil-DNA glycosylase treatment, a first 18-cycle PCR with universal primers M1SS and BC2_uni_R was performed on all cDNA. In the original analysis: For normalization, 1 million high-quality reads were randomly selected from each sample, with every read carrying a distinct molecular identifier. Instead of being binned into consensus sequences, reads that shared molecular identifiers were thrown out. MiTCR, set to a Q25 quality threshold and the strictest error-elimination algorithm, was used for CDR3 identification, clonotype clustering and error correction. Lower-bound total TCR beta diversity was estimated with a nonparametric unseen species model using Euler transformation. The public reads were run again by TCRdb, first through fastp at Q25 and then through MiXCR, and only productive beta chains were kept. Each CDR3 protein appears once, grouped with its most common genes and DNA. The V and J calls follow TCRdb's processing rather than the paper's. The sample records about 2 million distinct CDR3 sequences, around 50% of which are singletons. The ten biggest clones cover approximately 2% of the sample.

This clonotype was detected only a few times. Its antigen remains unidentified. Per-base qualities were not stored, and no clone one base away is much larger. Donors were under 40 systemically healthy Caucasian individuals from Russia aged roughly 6 to 90 years. About 10 milliliters of peripheral blood were drawn from each donor into EDTA-treated Vacutainer tubes. Ficoll-Paque density-gradient centrifugation was used to isolate PBMCs, with at least 6 million per sample. Trizol reagent was used to extract total RNA from the PBMCs, yielding at least 6 micrograms per sample. For every donor, an aliquot of PBMCs went through flow cytometry to measure the percentages of naive CD45RAhigh/CD27high T cells. Material for sequencing was blood. The source of this sequence is a woman between 40 and 50 years old in good health.

The CDR3 region has the sequence CSTTDRVSTDTQYF. The bases read TGCAGTACGACCGACAGGGTTAGCACAGATACGCAGTATTTT. The chain employs TRBV20-1 and TRBJ2-3, with 7 junctional bases fitting TRBD1. Ends trimmed: V by 8 bases, J by 0 bases; bases unmatched to a gene: 8. The CDR3 spans 14 residues, from the cysteine through the phenylalanine. The entry retains the CDR3 DNA only, 42 bases that are in frame from base 1. In the germline V gene (reference sequence), CDR1 corresponds to DFQATT and CDR2 to SNEGSKA.